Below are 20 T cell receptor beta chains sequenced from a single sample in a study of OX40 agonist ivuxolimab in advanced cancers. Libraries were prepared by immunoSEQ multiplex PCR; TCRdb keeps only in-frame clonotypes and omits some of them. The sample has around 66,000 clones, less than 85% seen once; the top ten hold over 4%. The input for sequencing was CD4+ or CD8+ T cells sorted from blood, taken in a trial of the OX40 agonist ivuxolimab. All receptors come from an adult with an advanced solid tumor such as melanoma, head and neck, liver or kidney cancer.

CDR3 coding DNA: TGTGCCAGCATCGGGGGTGTATACGACAATGAGCAGTTCTTC. Its translation: CASIGGVYDNEQFF. The chain recombines TRBV2 with TRBJ2-1, with D perhaps TRBD2 (6 bases). Germline values: CDR1 SNHLY, CDR2 FYNNEI. V was cut by 7 bases and J by 5 bases, with 15 bases left in between. This CDR3 is built from 14 residues.

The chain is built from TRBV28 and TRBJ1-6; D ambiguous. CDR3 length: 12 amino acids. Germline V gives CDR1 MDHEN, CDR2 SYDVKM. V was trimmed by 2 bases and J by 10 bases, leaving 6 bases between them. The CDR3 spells CASSLAGSPLHF. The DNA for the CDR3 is TGTGCCAGCAGTTTAGCAGGATCACCCCTCCACTTT.

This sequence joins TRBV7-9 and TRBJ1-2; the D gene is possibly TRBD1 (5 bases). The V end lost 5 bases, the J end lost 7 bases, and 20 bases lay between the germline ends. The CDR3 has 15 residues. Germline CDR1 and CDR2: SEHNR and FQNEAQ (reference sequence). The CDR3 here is CASSPYGEGTSGYTF. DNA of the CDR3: TGTGCCAGCAGCCCCTACGGGGAGGGGACTAGTGGCTACACCTTC.

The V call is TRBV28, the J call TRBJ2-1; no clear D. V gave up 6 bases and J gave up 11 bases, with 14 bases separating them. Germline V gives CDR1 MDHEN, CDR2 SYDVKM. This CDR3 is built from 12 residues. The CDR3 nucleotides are TGTGCCAGCAGCTATGGTGGATTGCAGCAGTTCTTC. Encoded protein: CASSYGGLQQFF.

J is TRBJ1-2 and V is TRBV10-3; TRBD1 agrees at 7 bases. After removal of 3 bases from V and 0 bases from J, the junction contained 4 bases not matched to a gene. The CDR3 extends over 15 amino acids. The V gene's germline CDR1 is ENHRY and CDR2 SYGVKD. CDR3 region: CAISENRGPNYGYTF. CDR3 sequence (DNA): TGTGCCATCAGTGAAAACAGGGGACCTAACTATGGCTACACCTTC.

CDR3 in DNA: TGTGCCAGCAGCCTTTCCGAGGGCAAGCAGTTCTTC. Translated, it gives CASSLSEGKQFF. The gene calls are TRBV14 and TRBJ2-1; the D gene is possibly TRBD2 (5 bases). This CDR3 region has 12 residues. Trimming cost V 4 bases and J 11 bases, with 12 bases left between them. Germline values: CDR1 SGHDN, CDR2 FVKESK.

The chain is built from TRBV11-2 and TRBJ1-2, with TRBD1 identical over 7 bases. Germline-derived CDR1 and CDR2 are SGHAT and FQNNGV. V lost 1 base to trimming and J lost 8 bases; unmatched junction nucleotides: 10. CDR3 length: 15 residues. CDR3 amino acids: CASSLAEQGRRGYTF. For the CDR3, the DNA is TGTGCCAGCAGCTTAGCCGAACAGGGGAGAAGGGGCTACACCTTC.

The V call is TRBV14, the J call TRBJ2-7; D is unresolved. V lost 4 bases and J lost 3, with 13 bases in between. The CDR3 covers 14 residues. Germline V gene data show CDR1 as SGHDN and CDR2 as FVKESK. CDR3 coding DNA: TGTGCCAGCAGCCTTTCCGGGCCCCTCTACGAGCAGTACTTC. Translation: CASSLSGPLYEQYF.

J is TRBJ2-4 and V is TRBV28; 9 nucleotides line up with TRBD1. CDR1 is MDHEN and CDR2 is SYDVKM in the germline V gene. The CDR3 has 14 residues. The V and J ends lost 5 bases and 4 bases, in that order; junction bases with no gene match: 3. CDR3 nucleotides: TGTGCCAGCAGTCTCGGGACAGGGAAAAACATTCAGTACTTC. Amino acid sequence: CASSLGTGKNIQYF.

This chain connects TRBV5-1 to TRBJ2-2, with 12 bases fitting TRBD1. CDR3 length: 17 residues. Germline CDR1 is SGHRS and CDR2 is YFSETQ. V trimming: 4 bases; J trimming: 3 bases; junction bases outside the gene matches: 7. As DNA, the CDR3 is TGCGCCAGCAGCCTCGCCGGGACAGGGGGCCACACCGGGGAGCTGTTTTTT. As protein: CASSLAGTGGHTGELFF.

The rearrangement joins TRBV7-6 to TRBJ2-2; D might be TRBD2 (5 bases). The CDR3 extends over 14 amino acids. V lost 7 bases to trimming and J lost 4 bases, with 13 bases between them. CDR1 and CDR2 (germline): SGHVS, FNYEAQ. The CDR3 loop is CASTEFEGTGELFF. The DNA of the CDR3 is TGTGCCAGCACTGAGTTTGAGGGCACCGGGGAGCTGTTTTTT.

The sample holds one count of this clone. This CDR3 is CASSSGGGKGEKLFF. CDR3 nucleotides: TGTGCCAGCAGCTCCGGCGGGGGGAAGGGTGAAAAACTGTTTTTT. This sequence joins TRBV11-2 and TRBJ1-4; D is perhaps TRBD1 (5 bases). The CDR3 sequence is 15 residues long. Between the trimmed V and J ends, which lost 4 bases and 7 bases, there was a span of 16 bases. In germline, CDR1 is SGHAT, CDR2 FQNNGV.

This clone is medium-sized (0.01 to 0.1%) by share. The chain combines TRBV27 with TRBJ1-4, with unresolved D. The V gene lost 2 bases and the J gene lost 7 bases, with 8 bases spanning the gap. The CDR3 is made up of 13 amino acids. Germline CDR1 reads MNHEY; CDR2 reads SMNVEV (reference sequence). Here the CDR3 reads CASSLVYGEKLFF. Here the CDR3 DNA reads TGTGCCAGCAGTTTAGTATATGGTGAAAAACTGTTTTTT.

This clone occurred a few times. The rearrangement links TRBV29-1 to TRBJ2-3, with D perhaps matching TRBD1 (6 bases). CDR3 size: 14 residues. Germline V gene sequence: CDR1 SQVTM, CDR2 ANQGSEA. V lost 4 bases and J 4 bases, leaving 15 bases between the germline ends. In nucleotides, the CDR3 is TGCAGCGTTGTGAAGGGGGTAAAGGCAGATACGCAGTATTTT. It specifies CSVVKGVKADTQYF.

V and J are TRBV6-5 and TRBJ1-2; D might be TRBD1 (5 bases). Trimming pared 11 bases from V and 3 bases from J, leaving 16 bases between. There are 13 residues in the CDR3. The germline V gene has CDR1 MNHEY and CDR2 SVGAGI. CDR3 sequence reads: CASSAGGYYGYTF. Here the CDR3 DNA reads TGTGCCTCCTCCGCCGGGGGGTACTATGGCTACACCTTC.

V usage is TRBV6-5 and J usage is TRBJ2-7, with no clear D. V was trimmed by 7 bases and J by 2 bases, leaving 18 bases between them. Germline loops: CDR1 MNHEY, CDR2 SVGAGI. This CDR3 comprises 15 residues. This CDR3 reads CASTTEGSRTYEQYF. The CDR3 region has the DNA TGTGCCAGCACGACGGAAGGCAGTCGGACCTACGAGCAGTACTTC.

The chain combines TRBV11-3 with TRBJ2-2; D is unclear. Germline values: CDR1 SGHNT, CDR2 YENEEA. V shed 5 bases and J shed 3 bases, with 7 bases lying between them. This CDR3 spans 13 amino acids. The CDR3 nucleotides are TGTGCCAGCAGCATACACGACACCGGGGAGCTGTTTTTT. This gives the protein CASSIHDTGELFF.

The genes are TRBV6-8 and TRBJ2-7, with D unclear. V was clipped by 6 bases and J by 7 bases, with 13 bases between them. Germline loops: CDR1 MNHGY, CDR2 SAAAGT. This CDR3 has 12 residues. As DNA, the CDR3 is TGTGCCAGCAGCCCCCGACTTGGGGAGCAGTACTTC. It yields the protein CASSPRLGEQYF.

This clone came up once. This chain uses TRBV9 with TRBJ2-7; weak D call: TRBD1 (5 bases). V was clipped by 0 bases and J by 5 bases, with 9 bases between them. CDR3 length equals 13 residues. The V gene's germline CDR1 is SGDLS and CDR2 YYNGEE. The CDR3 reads CASSVEPGNEQYF. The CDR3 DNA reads TGTGCCAGCAGCGTAGAGCCAGGGAACGAGCAGTACTTC.

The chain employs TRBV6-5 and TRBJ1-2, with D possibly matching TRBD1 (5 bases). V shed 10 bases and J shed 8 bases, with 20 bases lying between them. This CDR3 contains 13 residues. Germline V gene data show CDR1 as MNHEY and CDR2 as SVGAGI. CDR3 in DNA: TGTGCCACCAGGATATATAGGGGCCAGGGCTACACCTTC. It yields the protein CATRIYRGQGYTF.